This entry is about one T cell receptor beta chain. Its antigen is unknown. The CDR3 runs 17 residues. In germline, CDR1 is MNHEY, CDR2 SVGEGT. V lost 2 bases to trimming and J lost 0 bases, with 14 bases between them. These data originate in a study of Ad26.COV2.S vaccination and SARS-CoV-2 variants. At the level of the study: Enrollment placed the donor in the COV1001 Ad26.COV2.S trial arm. Once, or twice with 56 days between doses, Ad26.COV2.S was given intramuscularly. General observations from the study: The breadth of spike-specific CD8+ and CD4+ T cell responses after vaccination was reportedly substantial. Assessments of TCR breadth and depth may have underestimated the total T cell responses.

The protocol was immunoSEQ multiplex PCR, while the TCRdb copy is restricted to in-frame clones and leaves out a portion. The sample shows some 340,000 clones, around 83% of them seen only once. Treatment in this sample: around 19 received Ad26.COV2.S at low or high dose, single or two shots; several received placebo; per-sample allocation not given. Specimens were obtained on day 63 following the first vaccine or placebo injection. The sequence was obtained from a person aged 18 to 59 who received the Ad26.COV2.S COVID-19 vaccine or a placebo. The chain links TRBV6-2 or TRBV6-3 to TRBJ2-1; D gene unclear. The sequenced sample was peripheral blood, obtained in a trial of Ad26.COV2.S vaccine versus placebo. CDR3: CASSYVTFYSSYNEQFF. The CDR3 nucleotides read TGTGCCAGCAGTTACGTAACGTTCTATAGCTCCTACAATGAGCAGTTCTTC.